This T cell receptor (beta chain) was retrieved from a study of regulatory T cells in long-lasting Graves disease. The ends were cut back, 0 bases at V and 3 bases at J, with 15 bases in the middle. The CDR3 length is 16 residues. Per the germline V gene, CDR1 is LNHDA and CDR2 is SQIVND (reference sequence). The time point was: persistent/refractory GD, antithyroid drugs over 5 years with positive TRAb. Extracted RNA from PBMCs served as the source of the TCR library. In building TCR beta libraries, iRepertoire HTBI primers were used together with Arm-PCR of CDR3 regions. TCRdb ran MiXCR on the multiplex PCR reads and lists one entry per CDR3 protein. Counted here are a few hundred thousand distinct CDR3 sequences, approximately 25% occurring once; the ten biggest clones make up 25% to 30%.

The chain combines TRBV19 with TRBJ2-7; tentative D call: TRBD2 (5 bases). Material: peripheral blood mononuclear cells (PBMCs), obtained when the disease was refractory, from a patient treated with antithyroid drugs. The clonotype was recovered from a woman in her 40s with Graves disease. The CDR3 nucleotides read TGTGCCAGTAGTATAGATTGGCCTAGCAGTCACTACGAGCAGTACTTC. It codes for CASSIDWPSSHYEQYF.